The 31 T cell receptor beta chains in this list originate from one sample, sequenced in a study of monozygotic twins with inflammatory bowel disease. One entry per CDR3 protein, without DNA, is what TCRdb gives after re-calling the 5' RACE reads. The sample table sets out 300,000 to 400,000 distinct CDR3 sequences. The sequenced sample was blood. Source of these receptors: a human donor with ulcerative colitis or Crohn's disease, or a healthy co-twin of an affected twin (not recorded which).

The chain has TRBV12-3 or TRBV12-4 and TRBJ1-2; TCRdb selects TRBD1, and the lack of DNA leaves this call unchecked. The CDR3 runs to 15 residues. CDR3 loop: CASSPETGGAIGYTF.

CDR3 loop: CASSLTADRGNTIYF. The J gene is TRBJ1-3, the V gene TRBV5-5. The CDR3 is 15 amino acids. Germline loops: CDR1 SGHKS, CDR2 YYEKEE (reference sequence).

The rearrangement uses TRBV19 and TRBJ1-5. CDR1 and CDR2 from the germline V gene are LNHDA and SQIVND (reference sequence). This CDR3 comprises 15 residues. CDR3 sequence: CASSGPQGWDQPQHF.

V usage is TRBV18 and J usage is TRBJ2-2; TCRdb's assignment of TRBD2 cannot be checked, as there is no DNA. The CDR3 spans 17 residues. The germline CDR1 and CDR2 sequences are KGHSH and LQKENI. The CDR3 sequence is CASSPPRGVGNTGELFF.

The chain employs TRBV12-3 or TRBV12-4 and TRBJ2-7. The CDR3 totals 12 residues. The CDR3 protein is CASSLGLYEQYF.

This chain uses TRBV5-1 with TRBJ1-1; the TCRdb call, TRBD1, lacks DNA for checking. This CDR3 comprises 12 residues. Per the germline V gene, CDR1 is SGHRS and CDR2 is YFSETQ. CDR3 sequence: CASSQTGQEAFF.

The CDR3 loop is CATSDGRQGGTDTQYF. V usage is TRBV24-1 and J usage is TRBJ2-3; TCRdb gives TRBD1 as the D gene, but with no DNA this cannot be confirmed. The CDR3 runs to 16 residues. The germline V gene has CDR1 KGHDR and CDR2 SFDVKD.

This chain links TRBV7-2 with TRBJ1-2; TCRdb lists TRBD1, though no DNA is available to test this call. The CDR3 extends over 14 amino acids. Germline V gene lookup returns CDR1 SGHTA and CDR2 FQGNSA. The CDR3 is CASSSLGDSYGYTF.

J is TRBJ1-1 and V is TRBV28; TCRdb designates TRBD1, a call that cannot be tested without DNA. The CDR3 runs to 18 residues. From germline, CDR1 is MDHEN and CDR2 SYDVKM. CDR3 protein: CASPPPRGRGRVITEAFF.

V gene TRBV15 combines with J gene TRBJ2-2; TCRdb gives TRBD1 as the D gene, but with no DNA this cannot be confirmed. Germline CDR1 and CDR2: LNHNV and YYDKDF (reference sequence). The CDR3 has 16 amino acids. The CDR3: CATSRHGGTGNGELFF. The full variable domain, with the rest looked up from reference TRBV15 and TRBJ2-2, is DAMVIQNPRYQVTQFGKPVTLSCSQTLNHNVMYWYQQKSSQAPKLLFHYYDKDFNNEADTPDNFQSRRPNTSFCFLDIRSPGLGDTAMYLCATSRHGGTGNGELFFGEGSRLTVL.

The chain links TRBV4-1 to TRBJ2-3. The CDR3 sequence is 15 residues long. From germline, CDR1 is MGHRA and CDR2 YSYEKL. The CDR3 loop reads CASSQDYLSTDTQYF.

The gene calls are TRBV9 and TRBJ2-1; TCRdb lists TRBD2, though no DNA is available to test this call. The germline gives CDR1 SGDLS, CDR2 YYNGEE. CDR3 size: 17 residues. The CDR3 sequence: CASSVGLAGGPMNEQFF.

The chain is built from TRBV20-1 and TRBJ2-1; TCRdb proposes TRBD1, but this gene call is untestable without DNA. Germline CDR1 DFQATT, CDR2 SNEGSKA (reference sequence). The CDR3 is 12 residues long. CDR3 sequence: CSAGPPGNEQFF.

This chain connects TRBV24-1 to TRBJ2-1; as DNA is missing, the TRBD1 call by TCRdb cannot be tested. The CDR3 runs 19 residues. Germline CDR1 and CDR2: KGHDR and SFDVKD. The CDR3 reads CATSDLSRGRGLDYNEQFF.

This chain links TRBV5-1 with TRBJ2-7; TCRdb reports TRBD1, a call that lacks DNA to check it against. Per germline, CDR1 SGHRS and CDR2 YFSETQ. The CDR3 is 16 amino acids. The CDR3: CASSSTRLDRGYEQYF.

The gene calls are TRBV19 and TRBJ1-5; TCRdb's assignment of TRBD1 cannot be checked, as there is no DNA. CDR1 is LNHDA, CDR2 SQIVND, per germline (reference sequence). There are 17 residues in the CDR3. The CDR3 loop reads CASSSRGTDGSNQPQHF. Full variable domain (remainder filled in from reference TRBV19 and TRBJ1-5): DGGITQSPKYLFRKEGQNVTLSCEQNLNHDAMYWYRQDPGQGLRLIYYSQIVNDFQKGDIAEGYSVSREKKESFPLTVTSAQKNPTAFYLCASSSRGTDGSNQPQHFGDGTRLSIL.

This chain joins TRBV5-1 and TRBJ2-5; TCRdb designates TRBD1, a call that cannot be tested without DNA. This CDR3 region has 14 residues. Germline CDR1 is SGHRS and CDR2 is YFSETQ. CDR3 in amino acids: CDSSDSGLQETQYF.

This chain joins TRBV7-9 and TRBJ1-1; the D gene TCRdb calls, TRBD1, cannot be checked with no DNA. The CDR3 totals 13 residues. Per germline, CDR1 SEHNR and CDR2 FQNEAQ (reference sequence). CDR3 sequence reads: CASHIQGAAEAFF. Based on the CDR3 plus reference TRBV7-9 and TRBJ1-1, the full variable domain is DTGVSQNPRHKITKRGQNVTFRCDPISEHNRLYWYRQTLGQGPEFLTYFQNEAQLEKSRLLSDRFSAERPKGSFSTLEIQRTEQGDSAMYLCASHIQGAAEAFFGQGTRLTVV.

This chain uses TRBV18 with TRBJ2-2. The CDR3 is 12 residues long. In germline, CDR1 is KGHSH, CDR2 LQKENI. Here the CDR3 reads CASSPAAGELFF.

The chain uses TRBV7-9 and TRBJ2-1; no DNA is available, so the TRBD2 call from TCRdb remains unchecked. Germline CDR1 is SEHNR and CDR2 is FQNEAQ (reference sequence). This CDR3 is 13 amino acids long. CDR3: CASTGGAHNEQFF.

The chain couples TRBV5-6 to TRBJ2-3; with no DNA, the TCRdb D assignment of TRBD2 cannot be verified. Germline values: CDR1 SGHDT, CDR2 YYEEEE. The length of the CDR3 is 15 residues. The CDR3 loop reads CASSPRGGPTDTQYF.

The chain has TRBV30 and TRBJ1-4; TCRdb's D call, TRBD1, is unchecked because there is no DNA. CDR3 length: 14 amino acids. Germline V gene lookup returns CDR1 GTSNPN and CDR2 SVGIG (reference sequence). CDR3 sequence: CAWNPDGTNEKLFF. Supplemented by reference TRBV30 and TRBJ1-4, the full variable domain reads SQTIHQWPATLVQPVGSPLSLECTVEGTSNPNLYWYRQAAGRGLQLLFYSVGIGQISSEVPQNLSASRPQDRQFILSSKKLLLSDSGFYLCAWNPDGTNEKLFFGSGTQLSVL.

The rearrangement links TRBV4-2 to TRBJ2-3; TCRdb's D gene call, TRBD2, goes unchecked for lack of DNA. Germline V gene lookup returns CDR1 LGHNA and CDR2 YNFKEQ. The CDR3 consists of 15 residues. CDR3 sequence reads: CASSRGREPTDTQYF.

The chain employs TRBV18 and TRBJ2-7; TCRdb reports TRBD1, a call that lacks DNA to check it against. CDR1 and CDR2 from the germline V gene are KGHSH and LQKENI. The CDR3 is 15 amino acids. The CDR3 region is CASSPDRGPGYEQYF. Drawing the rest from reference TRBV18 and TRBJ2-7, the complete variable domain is NAGVMQNPRHLVRRRGQEARLRCSPMKGHSHVYWYRQLPEEGLKFMVYLQKENIIDESGMPKERFSAEFPKEGPSILRIQQVVRGDSAAYFCASSPDRGPGYEQYFGPGTRLTVT.

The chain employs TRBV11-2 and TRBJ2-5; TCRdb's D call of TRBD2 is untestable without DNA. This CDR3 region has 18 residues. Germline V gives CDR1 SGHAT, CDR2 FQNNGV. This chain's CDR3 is CASSLGILPGLAKETQYF.

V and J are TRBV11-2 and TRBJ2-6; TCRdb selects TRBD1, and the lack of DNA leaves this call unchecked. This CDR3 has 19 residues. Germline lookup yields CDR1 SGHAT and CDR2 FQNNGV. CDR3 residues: CASSLNPGQGISGANVLIF.

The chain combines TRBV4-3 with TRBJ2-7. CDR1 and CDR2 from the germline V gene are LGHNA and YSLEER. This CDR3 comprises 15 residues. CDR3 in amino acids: CASSQDWGNVYEQYF.

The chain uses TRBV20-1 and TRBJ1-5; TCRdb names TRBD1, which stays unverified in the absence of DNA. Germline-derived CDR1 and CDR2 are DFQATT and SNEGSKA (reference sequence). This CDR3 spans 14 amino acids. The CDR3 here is CSAGRGELNQPQHF.

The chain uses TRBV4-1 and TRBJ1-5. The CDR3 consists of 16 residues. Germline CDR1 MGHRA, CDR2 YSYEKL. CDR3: CASSQDSTGSNQPQHF.

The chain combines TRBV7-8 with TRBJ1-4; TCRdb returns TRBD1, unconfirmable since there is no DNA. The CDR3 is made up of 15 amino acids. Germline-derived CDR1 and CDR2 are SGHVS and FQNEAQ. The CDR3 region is CASSLRRTGNEKLFF.

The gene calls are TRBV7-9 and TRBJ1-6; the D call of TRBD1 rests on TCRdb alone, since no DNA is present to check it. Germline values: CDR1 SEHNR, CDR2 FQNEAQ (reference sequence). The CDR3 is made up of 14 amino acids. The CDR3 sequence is CASSPGTVDSPLHF. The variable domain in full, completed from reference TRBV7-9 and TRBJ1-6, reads DTGVSQNPRHKITKRGQNVTFRCDPISEHNRLYWYRQTLGQGPEFLTYFQNEAQLEKSRLLSDRFSAERPKGSFSTLEIQRTEQGDSAMYLCASSPGTVDSPLHFGNGTRLTVT.